This T cell receptor beta chain came from a study of metastatic and nonmetastatic thyroid tumors. All patients were treatment-naive before thyroid surgery. This clone was seen ten or more times. TCRdb re-called the PCR reads with MiXCR. The sample has roughly 23,000 clones, about 21% seen once; the top ten hold over 10%. The CDR3 totals 17 residues. V shed 1 base and J 0 bases; nucleotides not matched to a gene: 6. Germline V CDR1 and CDR2: SGHRS, YFSETQ. The rearrangement links TRBV5-1 to TRBJ2-3; 9 bases fit TRBD1. This TCR derives from a male donor with papillary thyroid cancer or a benign thyroid nodule (not recorded which). Some clones in this sample may be carry-over from other donors' samples. The specimen was blood. The CDR3 DNA sequence: TGCGCCAGCAGCTTGCCCAGGACAGGGGCTAGCACAGATACGCAGTATTTT. Translation: CASSLPRTGASTDTQYF.